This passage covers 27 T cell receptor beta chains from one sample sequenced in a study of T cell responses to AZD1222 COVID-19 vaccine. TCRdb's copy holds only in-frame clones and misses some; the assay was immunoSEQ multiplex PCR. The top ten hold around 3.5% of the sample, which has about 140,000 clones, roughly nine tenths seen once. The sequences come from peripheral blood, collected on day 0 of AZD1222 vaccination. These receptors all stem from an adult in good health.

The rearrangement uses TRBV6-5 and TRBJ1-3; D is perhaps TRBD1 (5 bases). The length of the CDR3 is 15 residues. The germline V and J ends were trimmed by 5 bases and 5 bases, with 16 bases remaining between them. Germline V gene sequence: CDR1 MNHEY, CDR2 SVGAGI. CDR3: CASSPTPGRRNTIYF. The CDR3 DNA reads TGTGCCAGCAGTCCAACTCCGGGACGTAGAAACACCATATATTTT.

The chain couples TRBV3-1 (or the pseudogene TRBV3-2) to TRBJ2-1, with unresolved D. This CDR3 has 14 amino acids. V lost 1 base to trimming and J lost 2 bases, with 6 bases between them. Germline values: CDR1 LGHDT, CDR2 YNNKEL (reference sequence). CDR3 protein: CASSQGLAYNEQFF. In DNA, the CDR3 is TGTGCCAGCAGCCAAGGACTTGCCTACAATGAGCAGTTCTTC.

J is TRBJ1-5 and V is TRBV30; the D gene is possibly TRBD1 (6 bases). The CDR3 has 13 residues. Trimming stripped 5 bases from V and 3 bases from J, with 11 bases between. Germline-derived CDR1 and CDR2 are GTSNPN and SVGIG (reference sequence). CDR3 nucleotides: TGTGCCTGGGGGGGCGGGTCCAATCAGCCCCAGCATTTT. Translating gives CAWGGGSNQPQHF. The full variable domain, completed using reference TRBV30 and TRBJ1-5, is SQTIHQWPATLVQPVGSPLSLECTVEGTSNPNLYWYRQAAGRGLQLLFYSVGIGQISSEVPQNLSASRPQDRQFILSSKKLLLSDSGFYLCAWGGGSNQPQHFGDGTRLSIL.

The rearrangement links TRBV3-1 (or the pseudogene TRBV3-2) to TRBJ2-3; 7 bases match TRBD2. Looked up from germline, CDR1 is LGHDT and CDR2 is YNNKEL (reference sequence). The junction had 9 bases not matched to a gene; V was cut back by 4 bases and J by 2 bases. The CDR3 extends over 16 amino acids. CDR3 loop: CASSPRGGGPTDTQYF. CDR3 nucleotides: TGTGCCAGCAGCCCCCGCGGCGGGGGACCCACAGATACGCAGTATTTT.

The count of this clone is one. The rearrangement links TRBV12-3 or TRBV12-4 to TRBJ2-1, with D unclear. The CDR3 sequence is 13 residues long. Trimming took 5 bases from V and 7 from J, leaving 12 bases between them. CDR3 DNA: TGTGCCAGCAGTCCAAGTGAATGGAATGAGCAGTTCTTC. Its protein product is CASSPSEWNEQFF.

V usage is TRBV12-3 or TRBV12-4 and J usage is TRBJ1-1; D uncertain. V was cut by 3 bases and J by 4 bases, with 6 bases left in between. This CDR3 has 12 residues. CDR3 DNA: TGTGCCAGCAGTTTCCGGGCCACTGAAGCTTTCTTT. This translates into CASSFRATEAFF.

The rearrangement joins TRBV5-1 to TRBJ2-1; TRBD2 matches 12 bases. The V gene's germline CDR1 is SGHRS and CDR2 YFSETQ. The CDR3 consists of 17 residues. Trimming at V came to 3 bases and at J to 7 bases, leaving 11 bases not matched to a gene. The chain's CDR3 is CASSWAVLAGGKNEQFF. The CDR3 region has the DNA TGCGCCAGCAGCTGGGCCGTACTAGCGGGAGGTAAAAATGAGCAGTTCTTC. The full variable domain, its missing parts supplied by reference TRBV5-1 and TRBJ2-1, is KAGVTQTPRYLIKTRGQQVTLSCSPISGHRSVSWYQQTPGQGLQFLFEYFSETQRNKGNFPGRFSGRQFSNSRSEMNVSTLELGDSALYLCASSWAVLAGGKNEQFFGPGTRLTVL.

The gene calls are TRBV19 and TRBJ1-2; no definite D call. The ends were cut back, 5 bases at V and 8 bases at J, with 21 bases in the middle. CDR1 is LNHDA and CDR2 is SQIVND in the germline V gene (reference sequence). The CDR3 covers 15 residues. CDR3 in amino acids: CASSPSGGNLGGYTF. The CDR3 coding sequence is TGTGCCAGTAGTCCCTCTGGAGGAAATCTTGGGGGCTACACCTTC.

CDR3 sequence (DNA): TGTGCCAGCAGCCTAGACTCGCAGGGTTTTGAAAAACTGTTTTTT. It encodes CASSLDSQGFEKLFF. The rearrangement joins TRBV7-9 to TRBJ1-4; D is perhaps TRBD1 (5 bases). CDR1 and CDR2 (germline): SEHNR, FQNEAQ (reference sequence). V lost 5 bases and J 7 bases, leaving 17 bases between the germline ends. This CDR3 spans 15 amino acids.

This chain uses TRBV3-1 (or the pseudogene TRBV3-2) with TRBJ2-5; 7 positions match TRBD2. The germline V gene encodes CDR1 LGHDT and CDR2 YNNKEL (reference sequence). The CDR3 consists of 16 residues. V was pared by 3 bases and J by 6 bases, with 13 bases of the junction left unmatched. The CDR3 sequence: CASSHTSIGGKQTQYF. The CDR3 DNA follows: TGTGCCAGCAGCCATACGTCGATCGGGGGGAAACAGACCCAGTACTTC.

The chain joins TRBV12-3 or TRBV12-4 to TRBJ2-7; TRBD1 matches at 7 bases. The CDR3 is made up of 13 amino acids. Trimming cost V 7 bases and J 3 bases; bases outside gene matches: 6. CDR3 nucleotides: TGTGCCAGCACACGGGACAGTTACTACGAGCAGTACTTC. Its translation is CASTRDSYYEQYF.

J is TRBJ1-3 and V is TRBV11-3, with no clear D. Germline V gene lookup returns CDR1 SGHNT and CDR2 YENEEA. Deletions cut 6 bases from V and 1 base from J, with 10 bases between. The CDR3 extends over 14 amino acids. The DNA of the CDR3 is TGTGCCAGCAGTCCGGGATCTTCTGGAAACACCATATATTTT. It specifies CASSPGSSGNTIYF.

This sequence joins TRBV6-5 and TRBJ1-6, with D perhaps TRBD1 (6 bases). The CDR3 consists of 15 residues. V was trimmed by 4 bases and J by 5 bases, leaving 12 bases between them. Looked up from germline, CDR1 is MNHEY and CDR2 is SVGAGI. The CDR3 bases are TGTGCCAGCAGTTTTAAGGCAGGGGATAATTCACCCCTCCACTTT. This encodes CASSFKAGDNSPLHF.

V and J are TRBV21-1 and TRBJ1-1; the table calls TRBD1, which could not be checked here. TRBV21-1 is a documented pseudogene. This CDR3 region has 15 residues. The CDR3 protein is CASSKAGRVNTEAFF. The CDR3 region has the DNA TGTGCCAGCAGCAAAGCAGGCAGGGTGAACACTGAAGCTTTCTTT.

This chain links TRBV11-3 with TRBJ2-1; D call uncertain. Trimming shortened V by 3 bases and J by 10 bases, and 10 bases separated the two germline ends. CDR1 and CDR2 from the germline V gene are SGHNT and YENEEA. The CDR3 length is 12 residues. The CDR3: CASSFPAKEQFF. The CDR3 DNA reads TGTGCCAGCAGCTTTCCAGCAAAGGAGCAGTTCTTC.

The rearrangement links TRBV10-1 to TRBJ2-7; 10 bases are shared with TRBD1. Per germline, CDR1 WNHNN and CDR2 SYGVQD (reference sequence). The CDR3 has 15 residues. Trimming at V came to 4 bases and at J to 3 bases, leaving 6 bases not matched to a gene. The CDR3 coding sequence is TGCGCCAGCAGTGCAGGGACAGGGGAACTCTACGAGCAGTACTTC. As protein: CASSAGTGELYEQYF.

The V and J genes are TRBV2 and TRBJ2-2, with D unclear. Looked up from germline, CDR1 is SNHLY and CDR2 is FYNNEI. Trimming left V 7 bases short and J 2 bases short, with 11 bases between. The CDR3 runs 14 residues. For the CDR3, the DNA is TGTGCCAGCAAAAGGCAGACAAACACCGGGGAGCTGTTTTTT. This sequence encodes CASKRQTNTGELFF.

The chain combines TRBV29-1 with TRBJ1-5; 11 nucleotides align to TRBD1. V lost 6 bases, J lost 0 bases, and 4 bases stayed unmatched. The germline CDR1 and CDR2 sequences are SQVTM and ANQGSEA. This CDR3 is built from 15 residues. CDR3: CSVGDRGNSNQPQHF. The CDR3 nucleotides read TGCAGCGTAGGGGACAGGGGGAATAGCAATCAGCCCCAGCATTTT.

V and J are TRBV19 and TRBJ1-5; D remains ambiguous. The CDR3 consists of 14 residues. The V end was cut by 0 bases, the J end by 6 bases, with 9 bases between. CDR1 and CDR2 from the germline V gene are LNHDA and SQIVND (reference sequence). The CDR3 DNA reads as TGTGCCAGTAGTATAGATAACTCGGGTCAGCCCCAGCATTTT. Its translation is CASSIDNSGQPQHF.

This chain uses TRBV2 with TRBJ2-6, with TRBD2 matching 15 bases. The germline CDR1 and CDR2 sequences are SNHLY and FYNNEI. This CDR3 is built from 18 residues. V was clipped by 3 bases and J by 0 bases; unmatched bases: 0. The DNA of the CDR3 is TGTGCCAGCAGTGAGGGACTAGCGGGGGGCTCTGGGGCCAACGTCCTGACTTTC. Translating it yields CASSEGLAGGSGANVLTF.

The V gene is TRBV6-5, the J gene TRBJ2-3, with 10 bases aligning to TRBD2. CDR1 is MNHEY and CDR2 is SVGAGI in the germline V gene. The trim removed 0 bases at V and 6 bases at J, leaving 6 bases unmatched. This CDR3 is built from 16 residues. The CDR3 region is CASSYSEAGGWDTQYF. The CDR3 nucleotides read TGTGCCAGCAGTTACTCGGAAGCGGGGGGGTGGGATACGCAGTATTTT.

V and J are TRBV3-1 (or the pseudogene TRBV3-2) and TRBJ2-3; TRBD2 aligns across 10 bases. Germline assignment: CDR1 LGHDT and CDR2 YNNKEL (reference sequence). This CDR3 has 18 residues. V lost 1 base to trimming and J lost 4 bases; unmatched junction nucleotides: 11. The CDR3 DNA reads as TGTGCCAGCAGCCAAGCGTGGCCTAGCGGGAGCAACGCAGATACGCAGTATTTT. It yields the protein CASSQAWPSGSNADTQYF.

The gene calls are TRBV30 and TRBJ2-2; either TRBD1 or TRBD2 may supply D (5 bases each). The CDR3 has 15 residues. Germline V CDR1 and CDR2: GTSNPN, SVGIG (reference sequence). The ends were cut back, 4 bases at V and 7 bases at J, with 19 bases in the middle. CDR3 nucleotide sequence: TGTGCCTGGAATGGGGGATTGGCGACCGGCGGGGAGCTGTTTTTT. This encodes CAWNGGLATGGELFF.

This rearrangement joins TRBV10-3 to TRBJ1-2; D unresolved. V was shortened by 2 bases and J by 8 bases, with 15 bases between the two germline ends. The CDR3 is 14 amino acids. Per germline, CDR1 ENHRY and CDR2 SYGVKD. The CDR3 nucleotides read TGTGCCATCAGTGAGCCCACTACGGGGATAGGCTACACCTTC. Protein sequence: CAISEPTTGIGYTF.

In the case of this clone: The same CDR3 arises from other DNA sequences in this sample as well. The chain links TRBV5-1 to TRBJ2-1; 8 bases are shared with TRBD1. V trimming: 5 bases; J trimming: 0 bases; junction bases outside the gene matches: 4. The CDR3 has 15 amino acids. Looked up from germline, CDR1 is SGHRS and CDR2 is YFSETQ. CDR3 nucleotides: TGCGCCAGCAGTCGCGGACAGGGCTCCTACAATGAGCAGTTCTTC. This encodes CASSRGQGSYNEQFF.

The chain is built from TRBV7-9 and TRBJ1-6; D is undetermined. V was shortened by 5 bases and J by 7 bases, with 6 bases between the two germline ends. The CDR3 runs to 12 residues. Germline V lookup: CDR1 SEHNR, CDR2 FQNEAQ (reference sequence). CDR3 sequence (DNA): TGTGCCAGCAGCCCACAGAATTCACCCCTCCACTTT. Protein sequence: CASSPQNSPLHF.

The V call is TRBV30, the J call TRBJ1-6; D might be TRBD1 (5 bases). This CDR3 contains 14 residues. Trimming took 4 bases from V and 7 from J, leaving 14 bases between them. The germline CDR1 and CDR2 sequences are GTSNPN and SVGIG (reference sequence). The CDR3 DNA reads TGTGCCTGGAACCCCGTGGGGGGAAATTCACCCCTCCACTTT. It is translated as CAWNPVGGNSPLHF.